The clone carrying this T cell receptor beta chain was seen a few times. Its antigen is unidentified. This sample was included in a study of T cell repertoires in cytomegalovirus infection. Whole-study context: Carrying CMV and the relevant HLA type showed in public TCR beta signatures.

Each CDR3 protein is one row after TCRdb ran MiXCR on the reads. The sample records 90,000 to 120,000 distinct CDR3 sequences, under 50% being singletons. Material: CD8+ T cells from cultured PBMCs, obtained from culture after CMV antigen stimulation. This sequence was found in a human donor in good health (CMV status not recorded). Some clones in this sample may be carry-over from other donors' samples.

The CDR3: CASSIMVIQGSGYTF. DNA for the CDR3: TGTGCCAGTAGTATAATGGTGATACAGGGAAGTGGCTACACCTTC. The chain joins TRBV19 to TRBJ1-2, with TRBD1 as a possible D gene (6 bases). Germline V gene lookup returns CDR1 LNHDA and CDR2 SQIVND (reference sequence). The CDR3 length is 15 residues. V was shortened by 2 bases and J by 7 bases, with 17 bases between the two germline ends.